The 18 T cell receptor beta chains below all came from one sample that was sequenced in a study of cytomegalovirus exposure and HLA in healthy donors. Researchers ran the PCR with 60 Vbeta and 13 Jbeta primers. TCRdb's copy holds only in-frame clones and misses some; the assay was immunoSEQ multiplex PCR. The sample includes about 89,000 clones, about 85% of them seen just once. Sequencing was done on a sample of PBMCs. The receptors were sampled from a man aged 40-55 years in good health and CMV-seropositive.

This chain joins TRBV7-8 and TRBJ1-5, with D hard to call. The germline CDR1 and CDR2 sequences are SGHVS and FQNEAQ. The ends were cut back, 5 bases at V and 7 bases at J, with 12 bases in the middle. CDR3 length: 13 amino acids. CDR3 in DNA: TGTGCCAGCAGCCGAACGGGGATACAGCCCCAGCATTTT. This codes for CASSRTGIQPQHF.

V gene TRBV5-4 combines with J gene TRBJ2-3; possibly TRBD2 for D (5 bases). CDR3 length: 15 residues. Trimming shortened V by 0 bases and J by 2 bases, and 10 bases separated the two germline ends. The germline V gene has CDR1 SGHNT and CDR2 YYREEE (reference sequence). The CDR3 sequence: CASSLGTYLTDTQYF. CDR3 DNA: TGTGCCAGCAGCTTGGGGACTTACCTCACAGATACGCAGTATTTT.

The chain employs TRBV2 and TRBJ1-6; 7 nucleotides line up with TRBD1. V shed 8 bases, J shed 3 bases, and the junction held 4 bases outside the gene matches. The length of the CDR3 is 14 residues. Germline CDR1 SNHLY, CDR2 FYNNEI. The CDR3 coding sequence is TGTGCCAGCGACAGGGCTAACTATAATTCACCCCTCCACTTT. Its translation: CASDRANYNSPLHF.

The chain recombines TRBV4-2 with TRBJ1-5, with D uncertain. The CDR3 totals 16 residues. The V end lost 4 bases, the J end lost 2 bases, and 15 bases lay between the germline ends. Germline loops: CDR1 LGHNA, CDR2 YNFKEQ. The CDR3 here is CASSRFHAEGNQPQHF. The CDR3 bases are TGTGCCAGCAGCCGCTTCCACGCAGAGGGCAATCAGCCCCAGCATTTT.

V gene TRBV10-3 combines with J gene TRBJ2-5; D remains unclear. This CDR3 contains 14 residues. Trimming took 7 bases from V and 1 from J, leaving 13 bases between them. Germline values: CDR1 ENHRY, CDR2 SYGVKD. The CDR3 reads CAIKESSSQETQYF. CDR3 nucleotide sequence: TGTGCCATCAAGGAGTCGAGTTCCCAAGAGACCCAGTACTTC.

The gene calls are TRBV7-9 and TRBJ1-3; 7 bases align to TRBD1. The CDR3 runs to 15 residues. V was clipped by 4 bases and J by 2 bases; unmatched bases: 5. Germline V gene lookup returns CDR1 SEHNR and CDR2 FQNEAQ (reference sequence). CDR3 in DNA: TGTGCCAGCAGCTCGACAGGGACTCCTGGAAACACCATATATTTT. Translating it yields CASSSTGTPGNTIYF.

The V gene is TRBV5-1, the J gene TRBJ1-6; possibly TRBD1 for D (5 bases). The CDR3 runs to 16 residues. Germline values: CDR1 SGHRS, CDR2 YFSETQ. The V end lost 6 bases, the J end lost 0 bases, and 13 bases lay between the germline ends. The CDR3 DNA reads TGCGCCAGCACGCGGGACGGGAGCTCCTATAATTCACCCCTCCACTTT. It is translated as CASTRDGSSYNSPLHF.

The chain uses TRBV5-1 and TRBJ2-5; 9 nucleotides line up with TRBD1. Germline V gene sequence: CDR1 SGHRS, CDR2 YFSETQ. The V gene end was trimmed by 5 bases and the J gene end by 5 bases; junction bases not matched to a gene: 4. The CDR3 covers 13 residues. CDR3 sequence: CASRTGGLETQYF. The CDR3 DNA follows: TGCGCCAGCAGGACAGGGGGGTTGGAGACCCAGTACTTC.

This clone has just one count. The chain combines TRBV19 with TRBJ1-5; 7 bases agree with TRBD1. The junction had 7 bases not matched to a gene; V was cut back by 7 bases and J by 4 bases. CDR1 LNHDA and CDR2 SQIVND come from the germline V gene (reference sequence). The CDR3 covers 14 residues. CDR3 region: CASTMTGLNQPQHF. CDR3 bases: TGTGCCAGTACCATGACAGGGTTGAATCAGCCCCAGCATTTT.

This clone was counted once. Here the CDR3 DNA reads TGTGCCAGCAGCTTAGCACCCCAGGAGCAGTACTTC. It yields the protein CASSLAPQEQYF. The genes are TRBV7-8 and TRBJ2-7; D is unclear. V lost 0 bases and J 7 bases, leaving 7 bases between the germline ends. The V gene's germline CDR1 is SGHVS and CDR2 FQNEAQ. This CDR3 spans 12 amino acids. Variable domain in full (rest from reference TRBV7-8 and TRBJ2-7): GAGVSQSPRYKVAKRGQDVALRCDPISGHVSLFWYQQALGQGPEFLTYFQNEAQLDKSGLPSDRFFAERPEGSVSTLKIQRTQQEDSAVYLCASSLAPQEQYFGPGTRLTVT.

V is TRBV11-3 and J is TRBJ2-7; D possibly corresponds to TRBD1 (5 bases). There are 12 residues in the CDR3. Germline V gene lookup returns CDR1 SGHNT and CDR2 YENEEA. Trimming left V 5 bases short and J 3 bases short, with 8 bases between. The DNA for the CDR3 is TGTGCCAGCAGCCGTCAGGGCTACGAGCAGTACTTC. It translates to CASSRQGYEQYF.

The chain joins TRBV5-4 to TRBJ2-3; 9 bases line up with TRBD2. Per germline, CDR1 SGHNT and CDR2 YYREEE (reference sequence). The CDR3 has 17 amino acids. With 3 bases clipped from V and 4 bases from J, the junction kept 12 bases outside the gene matches. The CDR3 nucleotides are TGTGCCAGCAGCTCCCCCCGGGGGCGGGGGGGCGCAGATACGCAGTATTTT. Translating it yields CASSSPRGRGGADTQYF.

This rearrangement joins TRBV5-4 to TRBJ2-5, with 7 nucleotides matching TRBD2. CDR3 length: 14 residues. J gave up 5 bases and V 4 bases, and 8 bases lay outside the gene matches. In germline, CDR1 is SGHNT, CDR2 YYREEE (reference sequence). The CDR3 loop reads CASSMLAAGETQYF. CDR3 coding DNA: TGTGCCAGCAGCATGCTAGCGGCTGGGGAGACCCAGTACTTC.

Turning to this clone: An end of the junction differs from the germline gene, which may be a read error. This chain uses TRBV11-2 with TRBJ2-1, with TRBD2 matching 9 bases. CDR1 is SGHAT, CDR2 FQNNGV, per germline. This CDR3 comprises 13 residues. CDR3 residues: CASSFGTSNGQFF. The DNA of the CDR3 is TGTGCCAGCAGCTTCGGGACTAGCAATGGGCAGTTCTTC.

Only a few counts were recorded for this clone. CDR3 sequence reads: CASSELGLVHEQYF. In nucleotides, the CDR3 is TGTGCCAGCAGTGAACTAGGACTAGTCCACGAGCAGTACTTC. V usage is TRBV6-1 and J usage is TRBJ2-7, with 7 positions matching TRBD2. The CDR3 length is 14 residues. V trimming: 2 bases; J trimming: 5 bases; junction bases outside the gene matches: 6. CDR1 is MNHNS and CDR2 is SASEGT in the germline V gene.

The chain couples TRBV4-1 to TRBJ2-7, with D possibly matching TRBD1 (7 bases). V was shortened by 1 base and J by 10 bases, with 14 bases between the two germline ends. CDR1 MGHRA and CDR2 YSYEKL come from the germline V gene. The CDR3 is 13 residues long. CDR3 in amino acids: CASSQVPEGAQYF. DNA for the CDR3: TGCGCCAGCAGCCAAGTACCGGAGGGGGCCCAGTACTTC.

The rearrangement joins TRBV5-3 to TRBJ1-1; D unresolved. TRBV5-3 is treated as an ORF (open reading frame) with a function not yet certain. The V gene lost 3 bases and the J gene lost 4 bases, with 19 bases spanning the gap. The CDR3 contains 16 residues. The CDR3 region is CARSSFELICRTEAFF. The CDR3 nucleotides read TGTGCCAGAAGCTCTTTCGAACTAATTTGTCGCACTGAAGCTTTCTTT.

The J gene is TRBJ2-7, the V gene TRBV19; 9 nucleotides agree with TRBD1. With 6 bases clipped from V and 6 bases from J, the junction kept 12 bases outside the gene matches. This CDR3 comprises 15 residues. CDR1 LNHDA and CDR2 SQIVND come from the germline V gene (reference sequence). The CDR3 is CASRRDRAGISEQYF. The DNA for the CDR3 is TGTGCCAGTAGACGGGACAGGGCCGGGATTTCCGAGCAGTACTTC.